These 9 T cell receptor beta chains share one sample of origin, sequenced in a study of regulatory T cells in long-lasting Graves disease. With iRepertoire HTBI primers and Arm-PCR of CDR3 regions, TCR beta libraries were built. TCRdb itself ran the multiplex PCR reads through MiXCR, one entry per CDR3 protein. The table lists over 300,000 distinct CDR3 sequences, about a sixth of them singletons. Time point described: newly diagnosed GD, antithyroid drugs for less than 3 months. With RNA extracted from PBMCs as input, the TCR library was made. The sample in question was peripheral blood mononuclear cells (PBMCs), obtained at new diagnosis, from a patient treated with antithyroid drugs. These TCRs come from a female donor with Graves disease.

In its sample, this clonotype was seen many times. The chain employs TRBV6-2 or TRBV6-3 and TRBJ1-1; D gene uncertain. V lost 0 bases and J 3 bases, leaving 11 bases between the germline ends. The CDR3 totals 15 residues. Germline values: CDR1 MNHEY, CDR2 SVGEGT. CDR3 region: CASSYSGLEDTEAFF. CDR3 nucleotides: TGTGCCAGCAGTTACTCCGGCCTTGAAGACACTGAAGCTTTCTTT.

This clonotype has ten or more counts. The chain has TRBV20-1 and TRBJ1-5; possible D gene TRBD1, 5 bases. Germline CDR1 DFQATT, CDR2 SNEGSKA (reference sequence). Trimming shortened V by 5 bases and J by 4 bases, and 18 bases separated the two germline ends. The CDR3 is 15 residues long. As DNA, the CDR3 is TGCAGTGCTGAGGACGGGACTTGGGGGAATCAGCCCCAGCATTTT. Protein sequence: CSAEDGTWGNQPQHF.

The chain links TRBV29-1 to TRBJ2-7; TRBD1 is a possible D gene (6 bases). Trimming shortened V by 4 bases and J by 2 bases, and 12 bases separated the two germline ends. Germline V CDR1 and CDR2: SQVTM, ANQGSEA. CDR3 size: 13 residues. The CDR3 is CSVGRGQAYEQYF. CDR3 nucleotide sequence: TGCAGCGTTGGTAGGGGACAAGCCTACGAGCAGTACTTC.

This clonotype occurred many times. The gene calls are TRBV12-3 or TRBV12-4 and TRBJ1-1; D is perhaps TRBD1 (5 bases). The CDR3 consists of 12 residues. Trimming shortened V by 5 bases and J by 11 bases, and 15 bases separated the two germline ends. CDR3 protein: CASSRDGSKAFF. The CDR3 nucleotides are TGTGCCAGCAGTCGGGACGGCTCAAAGGCTTTCTTT.

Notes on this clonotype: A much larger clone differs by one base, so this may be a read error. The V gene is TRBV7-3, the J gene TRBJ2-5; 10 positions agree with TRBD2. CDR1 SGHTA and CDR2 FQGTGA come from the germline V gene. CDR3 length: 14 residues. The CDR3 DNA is TGTGCCCGCAGCCCCAGCGGGGGGGGGGAGACCCAGTACTTC. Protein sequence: CARSPSGGGETQYF.

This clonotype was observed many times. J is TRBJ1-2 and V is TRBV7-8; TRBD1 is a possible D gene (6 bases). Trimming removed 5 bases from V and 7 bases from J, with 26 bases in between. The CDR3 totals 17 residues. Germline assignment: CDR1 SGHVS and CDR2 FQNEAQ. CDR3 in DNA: TGTGCCAGCAGCCCGAGCCGGGCGGCAACAGGGATTTTTGGCTACACCTTC. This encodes CASSPSRAATGIFGYTF.

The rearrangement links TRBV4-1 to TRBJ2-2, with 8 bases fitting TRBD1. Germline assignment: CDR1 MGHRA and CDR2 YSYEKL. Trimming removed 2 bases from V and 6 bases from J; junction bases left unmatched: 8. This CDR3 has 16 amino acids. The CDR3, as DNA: TGCGCCAGCAGCCAATTCACGGACAGGGTCGCCGGGGAGCTGTTTTTT. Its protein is CASSQFTDRVAGELFF.

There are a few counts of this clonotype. The CDR3 loop is CASSHGTAIETQYF. The CDR3 DNA follows: TGCGCCAGCAGCCACGGGACAGCTATAGAGACCCAGTACTTC. The chain uses TRBV4-1 and TRBJ2-5; 7 positions agree with TRBD1. Germline loops: CDR1 MGHRA, CDR2 YSYEKL. With 3 bases clipped from V and 4 bases from J, the junction kept 5 bases outside the gene matches. CDR3 length equals 14 residues.

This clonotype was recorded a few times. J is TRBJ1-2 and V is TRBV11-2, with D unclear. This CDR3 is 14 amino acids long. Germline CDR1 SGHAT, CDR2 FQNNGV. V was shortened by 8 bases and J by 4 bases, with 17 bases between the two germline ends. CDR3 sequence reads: CASQPWTVPYGYTF. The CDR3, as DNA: TGTGCCAGCCAACCCTGGACGGTCCCCTATGGCTACACCTTC.